The T cell receptor (beta chain) described here comes from a study of technical replicates of blood from several donors. TCRdb keeps only in-frame clones here, not all; method: immunoSEQ multiplex PCR. The sample yields 80,000 to 95,000 clones, around 90% seen once. The specimen was T cells isolated from PBMCs. This clonotype was obtained from a human donor in good health.

The CDR3 loop is CASSSTLNTEAFF. CDR3 DNA sequence: TGCGCCAGCAGCTCAACATTGAACACTGAAGCTTTCTTT. The V gene is TRBV5-1, the J gene TRBJ1-1, with D uncertain. V was clipped by 3 bases and J by 0 bases, with 6 bases between them. The CDR3 is made up of 13 amino acids. Germline V gene sequence: CDR1 SGHRS, CDR2 YFSETQ.